One and the same sample provided the 15 T cell receptor beta chains below, sequenced in a study of shared clonotypes between healthy human individuals. The protocol was immunoSEQ multiplex PCR, while the TCRdb copy is restricted to in-frame clones and leaves out a portion. The sample contains hundreds of thousands of clones, roughly 95% of which appear only once. Sequenced material: naive CD4+ T cells sorted from blood. Subset of the sample: CD45RA+ positively selected. Receptors were obtained from a woman aged 30 to 39 in good health.

The chain joins TRBV6-1 to TRBJ2-7; D unresolved. The V gene lost 3 bases and the J gene lost 0 bases, with 6 bases spanning the gap. The CDR3 is made up of 13 amino acids. The V gene's germline CDR1 is MNHNS and CDR2 SASEGT. In nucleotides, the CDR3 is TGTGCCAGCAGTGAGGGCAACTCCTACGAGCAGTACTTC. Its translation: CASSEGNSYEQYF.

This clone turned up a few times. The chain joins TRBV19 to TRBJ1-2, with no clear D. The CDR3 contains 13 residues. Germline CDR1 and CDR2: LNHDA and SQIVND (reference sequence). V lost 6 bases and J lost 2, with 10 bases in between. The CDR3 region is CASSEVKNYGYTF. In nucleotides, the CDR3 is TGTGCCAGTAGCGAGGTGAAAAACTATGGCTACACCTTC. Full variable domain (remainder filled in from reference TRBV19 and TRBJ1-2): DGGITQSPKYLFRKEGQNVTLSCEQNLNHDAMYWYRQDPGQGLRLIYYSQIVNDFQKGDIAEGYSVSREKKESFPLTVTSAQKNPTAFYLCASSEVKNYGYTFGSGTRLTVV.

The chain uses TRBV19 and TRBJ2-3; possibly TRBD2 for D (6 bases). Germline V gene lookup returns CDR1 LNHDA and CDR2 SQIVND (reference sequence). Trimming left V 3 bases short and J 3 bases short, with 10 bases between. This CDR3 spans 14 amino acids. The CDR3 sequence: CASSIPLATDTQYF. As DNA, the CDR3 is TGTGCCAGTAGTATTCCCCTAGCGACAGATACGCAGTATTTT.

This chain joins TRBV9 and TRBJ1-2, with a weak D call TRBD1 (5 bases). V was pared by 3 bases and J by 3 bases, with 12 bases between. Germline-derived CDR1 and CDR2 are SGDLS and YYNGEE. CDR3 length: 14 amino acids. The CDR3, as DNA: TGTGCCAGCAGCGCTGACAGCTTCGACTATGGCTACACCTTC. Its translation is CASSADSFDYGYTF.

The CDR3 region has the DNA TGCAGCGTTGAGTCGGTTGGGGATGGCTACACCTTC. Translation gives CSVESVGDGYTF. This chain uses TRBV29-1 with TRBJ1-2; D gene unclear. The CDR3 runs to 12 residues. V lost 3 bases to trimming and J lost 6 bases, with 11 bases between them. CDR1 is SQVTM and CDR2 is ANQGSEA in the germline V gene. Supplemented by reference TRBV29-1 and TRBJ1-2, the full variable domain reads SAVISQKPSRDICQRGTSLTIQCQVDSQVTMMFWYRQQPGQSLTLIATANQGSEATYESGFVIDKFPISRPNLTFSTLTVSNMSPEDSSIYLCSVESVGDGYTFGSGTRLTVV.

The chain has TRBV19 and TRBJ2-5; D might be TRBD1 (6 bases). The better agreement between TRBJ2-7 and the DNA end casts doubt on the J call. CDR3 length equals 15 residues. The germline V gene has CDR1 LNHDA and CDR2 SQIVND (reference sequence). DNA for the CDR3: TGTGCCAGTAGCCTATCCAGGGGTTCCTCCTACGAGCAGTACTTC. Translated: CASSLSRGSSYEQYF.

The chain recombines TRBV5-1 with TRBJ1-1, with 7 bases fitting TRBD1. Per the germline V gene, CDR1 is SGHRS and CDR2 is YFSETQ. V lost 5 bases to trimming and J lost 2 bases; unmatched junction nucleotides: 12. The CDR3 has 16 residues. The CDR3 nucleotides are TGCGCCAGCAGTTACTACGACAGGGCGTACAACACTGAAGCTTTCTTT. Translating gives CASSYYDRAYNTEAFF.

The rearrangement joins TRBV7-9 to TRBJ1-2; a weak D match, TRBD1 (6 bases). V lost 5 bases to trimming and J lost 5 bases, with 12 bases between them. This CDR3 has 13 residues. The V gene's germline CDR1 is SEHNR and CDR2 FQNEAQ (reference sequence). The CDR3 DNA reads as TGTGCCAGCAGCCGACAGGACGCTTATGGCTACACCTTC. The encoded protein is CASSRQDAYGYTF.

The rearrangement uses TRBV5-4 and TRBJ2-1, with 11 bases aligning to TRBD2. The CDR3 loop spans 17 amino acids. Per the germline V gene, CDR1 is SGHNT and CDR2 is YYREEE (reference sequence). After removal of 1 base from V and 7 bases from J, the junction contained 10 bases not matched to a gene. The CDR3 region is CASSLKILAGEENEQFF. The DNA for the CDR3 is TGTGCCAGCAGCTTGAAAATACTAGCGGGAGAGGAGAATGAGCAGTTCTTC.

The rearrangement uses TRBV2 and TRBJ2-5; TRBD1 agrees at 7 bases. Germline V gives CDR1 SNHLY, CDR2 FYNNEI. Trimming removed 7 bases from V and 4 bases from J; junction bases left unmatched: 9. CDR3 size: 14 residues. CDR3 in amino acids: CASKKGAPPETQYF. The CDR3 bases are TGTGCCAGCAAGAAGGGGGCGCCCCCAGAGACCCAGTACTTC. The variable domain in full, with the rest retrieved from reference TRBV2 and TRBJ2-5, is EPEVTQTPSHQVTQMGQEVILRCVPISNHLYFYWYRQILGQKVEFLVSFYNNEISEKSEIFDDQFSVERPDGSNFTLKIRSTKLEDSAMYFCASKKGAPPETQYFGPGTRLLVL.

This chain joins TRBV15 and TRBJ2-1, with D perhaps TRBD1 (6 bases). CDR1 and CDR2 from the germline V gene are LNHNV and YYDKDF (reference sequence). V was clipped by 5 bases and J by 5 bases, with 19 bases between them. The CDR3 runs to 16 residues. The chain's CDR3 is CATSPKGTWKHNEQFF. In DNA form, the CDR3 reads TGTGCCACCAGCCCTAAAGGGACATGGAAGCACAATGAGCAGTTCTTC. Together with reference TRBV15 and TRBJ2-1, the CDR3 gives the full variable domain: DAMVIQNPRYQVTQFGKPVTLSCSQTLNHNVMYWYQQKSSQAPKLLFHYYDKDFNNEADTPDNFQSRRPNTSFCFLDIRSPGLGDTAMYLCATSPKGTWKHNEQFFGPGTRLTVL.

V and J are TRBV28 and TRBJ2-7; D possibly matches TRBD1 or TRBD2 (5 bases each). V was cut by 6 bases and J by 4 bases, with 19 bases left in between. From germline, CDR1 is MDHEN and CDR2 SYDVKM. The CDR3 totals 15 residues. This chain's CDR3 is CASRLKEGPVYEQYF. In nucleotides, the CDR3 is TGTGCCAGCAGACTCAAAGAGGGGCCTGTATACGAGCAGTACTTC. Full variable domain (rest looked up from reference TRBV28 and TRBJ2-7): DVKVTQSSRYLVKRTGEKVFLECVQDMDHENMFWYRQDPGLGLRLIYFSYDVKMKEKGDIPEGYSVSREKKERFSLILESASTNQTSMYLCASRLKEGPVYEQYFGPGTRLTVT.

The genes are TRBV11-2 and TRBJ2-1, with TRBD2 identical over 7 bases. This CDR3 region has 16 residues. V lost 1 base to trimming and J lost 0 bases; unmatched junction nucleotides: 3. CDR1 SGHAT and CDR2 FQNNGV come from the germline V gene. CDR3 sequence: CASSLGGGSSYNEQFF. The CDR3 DNA reads as TGTGCCAGCAGCTTAGGGGGCGGGAGCTCCTACAATGAGCAGTTCTTC.

This chain uses TRBV2 with TRBJ2-5, with 10 bases fitting TRBD2. The J call may be wrong; the DNA end is better matched by TRBJ2-7. Germline values: CDR1 SNHLY, CDR2 FYNNEI. The CDR3 has 17 residues. This CDR3 is CASSEAPSLAGDYEQYF. CDR3 DNA sequence: TGTGCCAGCAGTGAAGCGCCCTCCCTAGCGGGAGACTACGAGCAGTACTTC.

The chain is built from TRBV11-1 and TRBJ2-5; 10 nucleotides agree with TRBD1. V shed 10 bases and J 5 bases; nucleotides not matched to a gene: 4. From germline, CDR1 is SGHAT and CDR2 FQDESV (reference sequence). The CDR3 spans 12 residues. The CDR3 reads CATADRGETQYF. The CDR3 DNA reads TGTGCCACTGCGGACAGGGGGGAGACCCAGTACTTC. Looking up the rest from reference TRBV11-1 and TRBJ2-5 gives the full variable domain: EAEVAQSPRYKITEKSQAVAFWCDPISGHATLYWYRQILGQGPELLVQFQDESVVDDSQLPKDRFSAERLKGVDSTLKIQPAELGDSAMYLCATADRGETQYFGPGTRLLVL.